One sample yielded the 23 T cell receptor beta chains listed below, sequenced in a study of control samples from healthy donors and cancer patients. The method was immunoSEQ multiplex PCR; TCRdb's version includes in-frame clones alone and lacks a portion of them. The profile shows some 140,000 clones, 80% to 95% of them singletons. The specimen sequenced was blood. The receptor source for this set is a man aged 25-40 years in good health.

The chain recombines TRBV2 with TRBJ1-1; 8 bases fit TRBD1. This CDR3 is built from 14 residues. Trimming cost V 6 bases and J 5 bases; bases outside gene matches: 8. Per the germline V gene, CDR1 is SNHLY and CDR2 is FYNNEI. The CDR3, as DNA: TGTGCCAGCAGGCCTGACAGGGGTGGGACTGAAGCTTTCTTT. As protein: CASRPDRGGTEAFF.

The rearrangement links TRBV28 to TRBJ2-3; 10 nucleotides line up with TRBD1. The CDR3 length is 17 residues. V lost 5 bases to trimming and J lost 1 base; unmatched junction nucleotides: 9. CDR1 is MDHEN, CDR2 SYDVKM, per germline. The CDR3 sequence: CASSLLPGQGRTDTQYF. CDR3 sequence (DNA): TGTGCCAGCAGTCTCTTACCGGGACAGGGGCGCACAGATACGCAGTATTTT.

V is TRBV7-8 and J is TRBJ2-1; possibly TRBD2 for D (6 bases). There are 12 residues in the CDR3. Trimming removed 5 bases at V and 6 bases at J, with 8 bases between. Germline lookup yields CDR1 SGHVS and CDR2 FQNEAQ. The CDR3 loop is CASSHSGNEQFF. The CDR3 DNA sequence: TGTGCCAGCAGCCATAGCGGCAATGAGCAGTTCTTC.

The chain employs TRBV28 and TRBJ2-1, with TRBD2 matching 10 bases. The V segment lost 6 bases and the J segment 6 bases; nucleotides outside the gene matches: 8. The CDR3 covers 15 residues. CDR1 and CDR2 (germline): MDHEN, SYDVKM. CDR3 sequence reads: CASRTLAGSPNEQFF. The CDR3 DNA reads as TGTGCCAGCAGAACACTAGCGGGATCCCCCAATGAGCAGTTCTTC.

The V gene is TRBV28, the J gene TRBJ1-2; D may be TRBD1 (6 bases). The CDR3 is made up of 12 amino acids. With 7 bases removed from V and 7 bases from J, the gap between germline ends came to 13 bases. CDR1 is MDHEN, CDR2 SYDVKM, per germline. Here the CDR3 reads CASTNHRAGYTF. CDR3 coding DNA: TGTGCCAGCACTAACCACAGGGCTGGCTACACCTTC.

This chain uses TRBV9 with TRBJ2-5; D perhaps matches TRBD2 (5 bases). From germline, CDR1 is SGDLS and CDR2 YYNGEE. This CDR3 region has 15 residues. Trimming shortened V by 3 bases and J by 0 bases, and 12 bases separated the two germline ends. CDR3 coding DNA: TGTGCCAGCAGCGAGACACCGCGGGACCAAGAGACCCAGTACTTC. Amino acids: CASSETPRDQETQYF.

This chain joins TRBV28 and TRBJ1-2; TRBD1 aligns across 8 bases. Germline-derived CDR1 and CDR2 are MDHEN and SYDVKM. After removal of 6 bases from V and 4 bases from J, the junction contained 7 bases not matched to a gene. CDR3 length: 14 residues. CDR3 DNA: TGTGCCAGCAGACAGGGGGGGGCCGGCTATGGCTACACCTTC. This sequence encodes CASRQGGAGYGYTF.

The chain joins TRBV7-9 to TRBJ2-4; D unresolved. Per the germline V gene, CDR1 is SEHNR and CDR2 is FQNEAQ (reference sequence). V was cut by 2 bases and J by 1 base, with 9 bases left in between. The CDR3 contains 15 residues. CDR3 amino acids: CASSLSESAKNIQYF. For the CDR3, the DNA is TGTGCCAGCAGCTTATCTGAGAGTGCCAAAAACATTCAGTACTTC.

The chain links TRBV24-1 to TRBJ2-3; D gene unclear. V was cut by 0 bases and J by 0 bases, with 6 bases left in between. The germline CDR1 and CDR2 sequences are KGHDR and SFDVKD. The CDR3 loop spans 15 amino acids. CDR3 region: CATSDLVRSTDTQYF. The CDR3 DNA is TGTGCCACCAGTGATTTGGTCAGGAGCACAGATACGCAGTATTTT.

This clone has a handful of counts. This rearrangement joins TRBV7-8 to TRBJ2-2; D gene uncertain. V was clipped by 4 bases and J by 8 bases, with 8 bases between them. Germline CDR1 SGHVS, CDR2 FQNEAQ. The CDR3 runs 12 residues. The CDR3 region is CASSSDAGELFF. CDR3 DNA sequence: TGTGCCAGCAGCTCGGACGCAGGGGAGCTGTTTTTT.

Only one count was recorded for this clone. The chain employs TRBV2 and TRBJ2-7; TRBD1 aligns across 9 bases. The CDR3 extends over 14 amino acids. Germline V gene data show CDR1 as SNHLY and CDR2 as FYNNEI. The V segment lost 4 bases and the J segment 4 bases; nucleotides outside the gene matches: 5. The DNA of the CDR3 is TGTGCCAGCAGTGGCGGACAGGGGTCGTACGAGCAGTACTTC. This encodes CASSGGQGSYEQYF.

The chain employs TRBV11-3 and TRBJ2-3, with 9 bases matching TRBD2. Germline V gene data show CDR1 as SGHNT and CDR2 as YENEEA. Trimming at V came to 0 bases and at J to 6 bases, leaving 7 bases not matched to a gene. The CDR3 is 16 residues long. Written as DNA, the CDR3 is TGTGCCAGCAGCTTAGACGGCGGGAGGGCCGGGGATACGCAGTATTTT. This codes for CASSLDGGRAGDTQYF.

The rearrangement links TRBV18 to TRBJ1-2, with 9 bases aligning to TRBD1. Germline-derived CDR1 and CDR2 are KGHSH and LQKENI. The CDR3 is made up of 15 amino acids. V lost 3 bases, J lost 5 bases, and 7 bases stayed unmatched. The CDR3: CASSPAGQGKYGYTF. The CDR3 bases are TGTGCCAGCTCACCTGCGGGACAGGGAAAGTATGGCTACACCTTC.

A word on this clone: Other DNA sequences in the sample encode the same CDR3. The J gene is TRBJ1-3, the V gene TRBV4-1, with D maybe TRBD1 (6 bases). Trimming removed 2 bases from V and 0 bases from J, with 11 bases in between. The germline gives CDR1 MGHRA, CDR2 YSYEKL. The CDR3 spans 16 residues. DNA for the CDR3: TGCGCCAGCAGCCAACCGGGACAAAGCTCTGGAAACACCATATATTTT. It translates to CASSQPGQSSGNTIYF.

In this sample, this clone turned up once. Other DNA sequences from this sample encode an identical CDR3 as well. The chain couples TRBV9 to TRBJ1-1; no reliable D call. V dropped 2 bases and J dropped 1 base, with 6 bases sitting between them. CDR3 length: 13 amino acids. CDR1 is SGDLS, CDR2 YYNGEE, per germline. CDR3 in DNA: TGTGCCAGCAGCGTGGCAGCGAACACTGAAGCTTTCTTT. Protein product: CASSVAANTEAFF.

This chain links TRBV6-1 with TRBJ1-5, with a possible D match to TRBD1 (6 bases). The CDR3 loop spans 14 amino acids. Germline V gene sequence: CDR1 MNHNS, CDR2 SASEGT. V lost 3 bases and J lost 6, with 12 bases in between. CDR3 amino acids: CASSDVSGVQPQHF. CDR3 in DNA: TGTGCCAGCAGTGACGTGTCAGGGGTTCAGCCCCAGCATTTT.

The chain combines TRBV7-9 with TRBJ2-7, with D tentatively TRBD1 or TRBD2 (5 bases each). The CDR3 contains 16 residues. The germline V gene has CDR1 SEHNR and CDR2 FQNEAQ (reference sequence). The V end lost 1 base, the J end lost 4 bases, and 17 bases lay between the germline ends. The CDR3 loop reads CASSLGRDGKGYEQYF. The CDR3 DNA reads TGTGCCAGCAGCTTAGGTCGGGACGGAAAGGGATACGAGCAGTACTTC. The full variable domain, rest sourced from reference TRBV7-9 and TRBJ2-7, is DTGVSQNPRHKITKRGQNVTFRCDPISEHNRLYWYRQTLGQGPEFLTYFQNEAQLEKSRLLSDRFSAERPKGSFSTLEIQRTEQGDSAMYLCASSLGRDGKGYEQYFGPGTRLTVT.

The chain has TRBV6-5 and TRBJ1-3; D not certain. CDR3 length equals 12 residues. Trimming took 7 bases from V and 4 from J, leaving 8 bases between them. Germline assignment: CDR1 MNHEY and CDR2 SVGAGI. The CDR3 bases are TGTGCCAGCAAAGAACTCGGAAACACCATATATTTT. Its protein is CASKELGNTIYF.

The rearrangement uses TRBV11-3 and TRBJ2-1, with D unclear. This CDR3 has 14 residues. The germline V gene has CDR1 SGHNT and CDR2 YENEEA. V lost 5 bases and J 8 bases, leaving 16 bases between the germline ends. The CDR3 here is CASSPHRREDEQFF. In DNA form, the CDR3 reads TGTGCCAGCAGCCCCCATAGAAGAGAGGATGAGCAGTTCTTC.

CDR3 sequence: CAWGTGGGNTEAFF. DNA for the CDR3: TGTGCCTGGGGGACAGGGGGTGGGAACACTGAAGCTTTCTTT. The J gene is TRBJ1-1, the V gene TRBV30; 11 bases line up with TRBD1. V was clipped by 5 bases and J by 1 base; unmatched bases: 3. Germline assignment: CDR1 GTSNPN and CDR2 SVGIG (reference sequence). The CDR3 loop spans 14 amino acids.

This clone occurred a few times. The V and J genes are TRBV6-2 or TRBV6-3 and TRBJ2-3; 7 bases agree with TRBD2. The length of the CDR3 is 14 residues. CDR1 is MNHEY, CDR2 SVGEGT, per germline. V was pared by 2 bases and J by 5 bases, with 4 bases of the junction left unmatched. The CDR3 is CASSYGRERDTQYF. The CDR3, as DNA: TGTGCCAGCAGTTACGGGCGGGAGAGAGATACGCAGTATTTT.

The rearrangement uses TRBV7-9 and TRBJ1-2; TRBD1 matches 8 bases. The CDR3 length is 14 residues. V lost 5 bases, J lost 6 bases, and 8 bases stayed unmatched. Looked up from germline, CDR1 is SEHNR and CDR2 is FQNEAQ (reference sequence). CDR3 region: CASSSLQGGNGYTF. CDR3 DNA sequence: TGTGCCAGCAGCAGCTTACAGGGGGGAAATGGCTACACCTTC.

The CDR3 bases are TGTGCCTGGAGCACCGGGACTAGCGGGAGTAATGAGCAGTTCTTC. The encoded protein is CAWSTGTSGSNEQFF. The chain has TRBV30 and TRBJ2-1, with 14 bases that match TRBD2. CDR3 size: 15 residues. J was trimmed by 7 bases and V by 3 bases; bases with no gene match: 5. Germline V gene data show CDR1 as GTSNPN and CDR2 as SVGIG (reference sequence).